This T cell receptor (beta chain) is drawn from a study of post-analysis software for immune sequencing data. Study-level information: In terms of disease course, relapsing-remitting, secondary progressive and progressive-relapsing multiple sclerosis were included.

Study results and caveats: Patients carried roughly five TRBV segments more frequently than controls did, and TRBV5-6, TRBV5-1 and TRBV20-1 were among them. The normalized Chao1 diversity of multiple sclerosis patients was significantly lower than that of controls.

Worth noting for this clonotype: Its antigen remains unknown.

Presence of unique molecular identifiers characterized the TCR beta cDNA libraries. One entry per CDR3 protein results from TCRdb running MiXCR on the PCR reads. The sample lists approximately 360,000 distinct CDR3 sequences; 30% to 45% were seen once. The CDR3 spans 16 residues. The junction had 9 bases not matched to a gene; V was cut back by 6 bases and J by 3 bases. Source material: blood. The chain uses TRBV12-3 or TRBV12-4 and TRBJ1-4, with 8 bases identical to TRBD1. This receptor was identified in a girl aged 5-17 years with multiple sclerosis. CDR3 region: CASSRRTGGANEKLFF. CDR3 bases: TGTGCCAGCAGCCGACGTACAGGGGGTGCTAATGAAAAACTGTTTTTT.